The 16 T cell receptor beta chains below all came from one sample that was sequenced in a study of T cell responses to AZD1222 COVID-19 vaccine. Produced via immunoSEQ multiplex PCR; TCRdb's table is partial and in-frame only. The data show about 190,000 clones, 90% to 95% seen once. The sample was peripheral blood, taken on day 0 of AZD1222 vaccination. These receptors originate from an adult in good health.

This chain joins TRBV7-8 and TRBJ2-7; D is possibly TRBD1 (6 bases). Between the trimmed V and J ends, which lost 5 bases and 6 bases, there was a span of 14 bases. Germline-derived CDR1 and CDR2 are SGHVS and FQNEAQ. This CDR3 comprises 13 residues. CDR3 residues: CASSAATGFEQYF. In nucleotides, the CDR3 is TGTGCCAGCAGCGCCGCTACAGGGTTCGAGCAGTACTTC.

The chain is built from TRBV4-1 and TRBJ2-3, with 10 bases identical to TRBD2. Looked up from germline, CDR1 is MGHRA and CDR2 is YSYEKL. The CDR3 spans 18 residues. The V gene end was trimmed by 1 base and the J gene end by 1 base; junction bases not matched to a gene: 8. The CDR3 spells CASSQGKVLAGGTDTQYF. The DNA of the CDR3 is TGCGCCAGCAGCCAAGGAAAGGTTCTAGCGGGAGGCACAGATACGCAGTATTTT.

This chain links TRBV7-9 with TRBJ1-2; D not resolved. CDR3 length equals 14 residues. From germline, CDR1 is SEHNR and CDR2 FQNEAQ (reference sequence). The germline V and J ends were trimmed by 5 bases and 2 bases, with 12 bases remaining between them. The CDR3 DNA is TGTGCCAGCAGCCCGCGGCCAAAGAACTATGGCTACACCTTC. Protein sequence: CASSPRPKNYGYTF.

The chain uses TRBV5-4 and TRBJ2-1; no clear D. Germline CDR1 and CDR2: SGHNT and YYREEE (reference sequence). This CDR3 comprises 15 residues. The germline V and J ends were trimmed by 1 base and 6 bases, with 14 bases remaining between them. The CDR3 loop reads CASSLPLPISNEQFF. The CDR3 DNA reads as TGTGCCAGCAGCTTGCCCCTCCCTATAAGCAATGAGCAGTTCTTC.

The chain joins TRBV12-3 or TRBV12-4 to TRBJ1-2; 7 nucleotides line up with TRBD1. V lost 5 bases, J lost 5 bases, and 5 bases stayed unmatched. This CDR3 spans 13 amino acids. CDR3 in amino acids: CASSPTGAYGYTF. The CDR3 bases are TGTGCCAGCAGTCCTACAGGGGCGTATGGCTACACCTTC.

The chain couples TRBV28 to TRBJ1-2; TRBD1 aligns across 7 bases. The CDR3 is 16 amino acids. CDR1 and CDR2 (germline): MDHEN, SYDVKM. Trimming cost V 0 bases and J 3 bases; bases outside gene matches: 7. The CDR3 sequence is CASSLWTGRPHYGYTF. CDR3 DNA sequence: TGTGCCAGCAGTTTATGGACAGGGCGCCCCCACTATGGCTACACCTTC.

The J gene is TRBJ2-1, the V gene TRBV7-3, with TRBD1 matching over 8 bases. J was trimmed by 3 bases and V by 1 base; bases with no gene match: 2. Germline V gene data show CDR1 as SGHTA and CDR2 as FQGTGA. CDR3 length equals 15 residues. In nucleotides, the CDR3 is TGTGCCAGCAGCTTAAGGACAGGGCGCTACAATGAGCAGTTCTTC. It translates to CASSLRTGRYNEQFF.

The chain employs TRBV4-1 and TRBJ1-1; D may be TRBD1 (6 bases). Germline V gene sequence: CDR1 MGHRA, CDR2 YSYEKL. V was clipped by 0 bases and J by 3 bases, with 14 bases between them. The CDR3 loop spans 16 amino acids. As DNA, the CDR3 is TGCGCCAGCAGCCAAGATCGAGCAGGGGTGTACACTGAAGCTTTCTTT. It is translated as CASSQDRAGVYTEAFF.

The V and J genes are TRBV11-2 and TRBJ1-1; D is possibly TRBD1 (5 bases). Germline values: CDR1 SGHAT, CDR2 FQNNGV. Trimming shortened V by 2 bases and J by 0 bases, and 7 bases separated the two germline ends. The CDR3 is 14 residues long. The CDR3 nucleotides are TGTGCCAGCAGCTTAACAGGATTGAACACTGAAGCTTTCTTT. Protein: CASSLTGLNTEAFF. Complete variable domain (other parts from reference TRBV11-2 and TRBJ1-1): EAGVAQSPRYKIIEKRQSVAFWCNPISGHATLYWYQQILGQGPKLLIQFQNNGVVDDSQLPKDRFSAERLKGVDSTLKIQPAKLEDSAVYLCASSLTGLNTEAFFGQGTRLTVV.

The V and J genes are TRBV19 and TRBJ1-6, with 9 bases that match TRBD1. CDR3 size: 18 residues. V trimming: 5 bases; J trimming: 8 bases; junction bases outside the gene matches: 16. Germline lookup yields CDR1 LNHDA and CDR2 SQIVND (reference sequence). This chain's CDR3 is CASSSIGAYRGRDSPLHF. The CDR3 nucleotides read TGTGCCAGTAGTTCAATCGGGGCTTACAGGGGGCGCGATTCACCCCTCCACTTT.

The V and J genes are TRBV25-1 and TRBJ2-5, with D perhaps matching TRBD2 (6 bases). The CDR3 is 13 amino acids. Per germline, CDR1 MGHDK and CDR2 SYGVNS. The V end was cut by 6 bases, the J end by 5 bases, with 13 bases between. The CDR3 region has the DNA TGTGCCAGCAGACCCGGGACTCAGGAGACCCAGTACTTC. Encoded protein: CASRPGTQETQYF.

The chain recombines TRBV28 with TRBJ2-7, with a weak D call TRBD2 (5 bases). Trimming shortened V by 5 bases and J by 3 bases, and 11 bases separated the two germline ends. Germline values: CDR1 MDHEN, CDR2 SYDVKM. The CDR3 length is 13 residues. The CDR3 sequence is CASSLGSFYEQYF. The DNA for the CDR3 is TGTGCCAGCAGTCTAGGGAGTTTCTACGAGCAGTACTTC.

This chain connects TRBV4-3 to TRBJ2-2, with 9 bases lining up with TRBD1. CDR1 LGHNA and CDR2 YSLEER come from the germline V gene. There are 16 residues in the CDR3. With 3 bases clipped from V and 2 bases from J, the junction kept 4 bases outside the gene matches. This chain's CDR3 is CASSHQTGGNTGELFF. CDR3 sequence (DNA): TGCGCCAGCAGCCACCAGACAGGGGGAAACACCGGGGAGCTGTTTTTT.

V is TRBV28 and J is TRBJ1-5, with no clear D. CDR1 and CDR2 (germline): MDHEN, SYDVKM. Deletions cut 6 bases from V and 6 bases from J, with 9 bases between. CDR3 length equals 12 residues. Here the CDR3 DNA reads TGTGCCAGCAGCCTGTTGAGTCAGCCCCAGCATTTT. Its translation is CASSLLSQPQHF.

The chain combines TRBV24-1 with TRBJ1-2; tentative D call: TRBD1 (5 bases). This CDR3 contains 13 residues. V was pared by 4 bases and J by 8 bases, with 13 bases between. The germline V gene encodes CDR1 KGHDR and CDR2 SFDVKD. The CDR3, as DNA: TGTGCCACCAGTGACTTCAGGGCGGGGGGCTACACCTTC. Protein product: CATSDFRAGGYTF.

CDR3 sequence reads: CASSSSLNTEAFF. Written as DNA, the CDR3 is TGTGCCAGCAGCTCGAGTTTGAACACTGAAGCTTTCTTT. The chain carries TRBV7-9 and TRBJ1-1; the D is unclear. CDR3 length: 13 residues. Germline V gene data show CDR1 as SEHNR and CDR2 as FQNEAQ (reference sequence). Between the trimmed V and J ends, which lost 4 bases and 0 bases, there was a span of 6 bases.